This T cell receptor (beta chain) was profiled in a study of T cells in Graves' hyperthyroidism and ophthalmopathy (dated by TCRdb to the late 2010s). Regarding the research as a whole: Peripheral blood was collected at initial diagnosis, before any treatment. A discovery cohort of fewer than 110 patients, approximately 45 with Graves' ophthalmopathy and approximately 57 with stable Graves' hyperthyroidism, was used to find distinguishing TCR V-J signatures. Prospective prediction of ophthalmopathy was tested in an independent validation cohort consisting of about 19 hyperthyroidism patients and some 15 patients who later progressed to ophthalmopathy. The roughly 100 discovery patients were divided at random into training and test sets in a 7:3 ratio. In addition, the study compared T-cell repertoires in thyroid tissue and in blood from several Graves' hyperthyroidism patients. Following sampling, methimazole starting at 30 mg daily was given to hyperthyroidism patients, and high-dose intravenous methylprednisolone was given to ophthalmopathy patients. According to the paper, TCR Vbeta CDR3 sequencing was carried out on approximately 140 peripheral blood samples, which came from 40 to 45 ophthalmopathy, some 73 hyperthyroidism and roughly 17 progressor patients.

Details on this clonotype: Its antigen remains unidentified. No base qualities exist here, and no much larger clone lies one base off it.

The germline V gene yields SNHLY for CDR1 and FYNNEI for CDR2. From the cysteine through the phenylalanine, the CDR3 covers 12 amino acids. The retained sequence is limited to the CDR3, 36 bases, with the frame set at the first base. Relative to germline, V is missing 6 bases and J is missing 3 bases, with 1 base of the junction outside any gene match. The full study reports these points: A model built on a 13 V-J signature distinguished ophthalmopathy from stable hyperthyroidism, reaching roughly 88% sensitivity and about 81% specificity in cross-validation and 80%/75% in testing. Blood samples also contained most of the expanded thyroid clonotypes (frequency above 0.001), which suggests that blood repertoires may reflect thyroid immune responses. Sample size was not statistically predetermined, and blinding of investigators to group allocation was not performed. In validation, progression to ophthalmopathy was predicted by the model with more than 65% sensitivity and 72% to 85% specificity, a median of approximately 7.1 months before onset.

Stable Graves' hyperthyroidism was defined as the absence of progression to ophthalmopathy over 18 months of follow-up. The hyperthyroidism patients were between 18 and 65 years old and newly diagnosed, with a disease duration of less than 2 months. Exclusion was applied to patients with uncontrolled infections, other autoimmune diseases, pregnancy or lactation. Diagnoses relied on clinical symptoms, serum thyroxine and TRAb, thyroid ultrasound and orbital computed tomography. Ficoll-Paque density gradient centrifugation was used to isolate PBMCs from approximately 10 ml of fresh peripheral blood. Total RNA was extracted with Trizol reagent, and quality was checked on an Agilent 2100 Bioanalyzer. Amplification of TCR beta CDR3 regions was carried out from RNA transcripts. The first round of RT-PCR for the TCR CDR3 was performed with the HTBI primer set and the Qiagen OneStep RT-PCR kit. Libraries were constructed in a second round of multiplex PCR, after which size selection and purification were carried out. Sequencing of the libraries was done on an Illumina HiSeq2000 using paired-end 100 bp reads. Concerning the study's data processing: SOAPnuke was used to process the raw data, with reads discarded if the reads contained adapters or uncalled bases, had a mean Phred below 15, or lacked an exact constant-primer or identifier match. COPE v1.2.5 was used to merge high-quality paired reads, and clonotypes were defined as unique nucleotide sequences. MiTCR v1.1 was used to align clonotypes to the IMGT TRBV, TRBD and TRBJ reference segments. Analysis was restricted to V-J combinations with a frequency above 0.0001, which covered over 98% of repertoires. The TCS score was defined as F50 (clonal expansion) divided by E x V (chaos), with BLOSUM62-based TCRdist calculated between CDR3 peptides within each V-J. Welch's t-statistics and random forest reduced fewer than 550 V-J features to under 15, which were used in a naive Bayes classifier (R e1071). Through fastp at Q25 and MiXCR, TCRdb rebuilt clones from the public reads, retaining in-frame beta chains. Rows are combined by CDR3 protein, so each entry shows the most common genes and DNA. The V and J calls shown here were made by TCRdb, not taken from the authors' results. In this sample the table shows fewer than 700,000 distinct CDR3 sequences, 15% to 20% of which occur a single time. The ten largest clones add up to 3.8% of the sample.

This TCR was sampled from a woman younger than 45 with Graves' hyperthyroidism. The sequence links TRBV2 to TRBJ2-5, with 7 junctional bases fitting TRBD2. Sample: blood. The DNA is TGTGCCAGCAGGGGACTAAAAGAGACCCAGTACTTC. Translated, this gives CASRGLKETQYF.